This is a list of T cell receptor beta chains from one sample in a study of CD8 T cells in ankylosing spondylitis. TCRdb passed the 5' RACE reads through MiXCR, listing each CDR3 protein once. In the table there are some 800,000 distinct CDR3 sequences, over 9.5% of which are singletons. The source material was blood, either unsorted or a sorted T cell fraction (not recorded which). The source of these receptors is a male donor with ankylosing spondylitis. Each CDR3 is given with its conserved first and last residue. A D gene is named only where the DNA matches it firmly. Size is stated for part of the rows, as once, few or many counts, or as a class when the clone is expanded.

.	TRBV11-2	TRBJ2-2	.	CASSLRSRYTGELFF	TGTGCCAGCAGCTTACGATCTAGATACACCGGGGAGCTGTTTTTT
.	TRBV6-4	TRBJ1-1	.	CASSDQENTEAFF	TGTGCCAGCAGTGACCAGGAGAACACTGAAGCTTTCTTT
.	TRBV25-1	TRBJ1-1	.	CASSDGAAGDTEAFF	TGTGCCAGCAGTGACGGCGCGGCAGGGGATACTGAAGCTTTCTTT
few	TRBV27	TRBJ1-2	TRBD1	CASSLSGQGVDTYGYTF	TGTGCCAGCAGTTTGAGTGGACAGGGGGTGGACACTTATGGCTACACCTTC
few	TRBV5-6	TRBJ2-3	TRBD2	CASSLPQWTSGRPDTQYF	TGTGCCAGCAGCTTGCCCCAGTGGACTAGCGGGAGGCCAGATACGCAGTATTTT
many	TRBV6-5	TRBJ2-5	TRBD1	CASSYWDSQETQYF	TGTGCCAGCAGTTACTGGGACAGCCAAGAGACCCAGTACTTC
.	TRBV7-9	TRBJ1-2	.	CASSLSGDHGYTF	TGTGCCAGCAGCTTATCAGGGGATCATGGCTACACCTTC
.	TRBV4-3	TRBJ2-2	.	CASSPIRNRGAGELFF	TGCGCCAGCAGCCCAATAAGGAATCGGGGCGCCGGGGAGCTGTTTTTT
few	TRBV6-1	TRBJ2-2	.	CASSVSENTGELFF	TGTGCCAGCAGTGTATCCGAGAACACCGGGGAGCTGTTTTTT
few	TRBV5-6	TRBJ2-3	.	CASSTRSDTDTQYF	TGTGCCAGCAGCACGCGGAGCGATACAGATACGCAGTATTTT
many	TRBV20-1	TRBJ1-2	.	CSAEGLTGGYTF	TGCAGTGCCGAGGGCCTTACGGGTGGCTACACCTTC
few	TRBV5-6	TRBJ2-2	.	CASSMEQGRLPGGELFF	TGTGCCAGCAGCATGGAACAGGGCCGACTCCCTGGCGGGGAGCTGTTTTTT
few	TRBV29-1	TRBJ2-5	.	CSVELHPKETQYF	TGCAGCGTTGAACTCCACCCTAAAGAGACCCAGTACTTC
.	TRBV23-1	TRBJ2-7	.	CASSQKLAAAHEQYF	TGCGCCAGCAGTCAAAAGCTTGCTGCTGCCCACGAGCAGTACTTC
many	TRBV2	TRBJ2-1	.	CASSFNNEQFF	TGTGCCAGCAGTTTTAACAATGAGCAGTTCTTC
.	TRBV5-1	TRBJ2-3	.	CASSLVVGVLATDTQYF	TGCGCCAGCAGCTTGGTGGTCGGGGTTCTTGCCACAGATACGCAGTATTTT
.	TRBV28	TRBJ1-1	.	CASSFPWEEAFF	TGTGCCAGCAGTTTTCCTTGGGAGGAAGCTTTCTTT
few	TRBV10-3	TRBJ2-3	TRBD2	CALGISFGAGVQDTQYF	TGTGCCTTGGGTATCAGTTTCGGTGCGGGGGTTCAAGATACGCAGTATTTT
many	TRBV20-1	TRBJ2-3	.	CSAPQDVSTDTQYF	TGCAGTGCCCCACAGGACGTCAGCACAGATACGCAGTATTTT
many	TRBV12-3/TRBV12-4	TRBJ2-2	TRBD1	CASSLRGRRTGELFF	TGTGCCAGCAGTTTAAGGGGGCGGAGGACCGGGGAGCTGTTTTTT
few	TRBV30	TRBJ2-3	TRBD1	CAWRYLPGQRSTDTQYF	TGTGCCTGGAGATATCTACCGGGACAGAGAAGCACAGATACGCAGTATTTT
.	TRBV20-1	TRBJ1-6	TRBD1	CSASTGGEGSPLHF	TGCAGTGCTTCAACAGGGGGCGAAGGTTCACCCCTCCACTTT
many	TRBV9	TRBJ1-6	.	CASSARGRNSPLHF	TGTGCCAGCAGCGCCCGGGGCCGAAATTCACCCCTCCACTTT
few	TRBV20-1	TRBJ2-1	.	CSARDRAGFSEQFF	TGCAGTGCTAGAGACAGGGCGGGATTCAGCGAGCAGTTCTTC
.	TRBV24-1	TRBJ2-1	TRBD2	CATSDNLQTSESYNEQFF	TGTGCCACCAGTGACAACCTACAGACTAGCGAGTCATACAATGAGCAGTTCTTC
few	TRBV6-4	TRBJ1-2	TRBD1	CASRPTATGKGFRGSTF	TGTGCCAGCAGACCGACCGCGACAGGGAAAGGGTTTCGAGGCTCCACCTTC
many	TRBV29-1	TRBJ2-3	.	CSVDVRGHTQYF	TGCAGCGTTGATGTTCGGGGGCATACGCAGTATTTT
.	TRBV5-4	TRBJ2-7	.	CASSLGPFRDATYYEQYF	TGTGCCAGCAGCTTGGGGCCCTTCCGGGATGCGACTTACTACGAGCAGTACTTC
few	TRBV12-5	TRBJ2-3	.	CASETPDGDTQYF	TGTGCTAGTGAGACCCCGGACGGAGATACGCAGTATTTT
.	TRBV7-9	TRBJ2-2	.	CASSSNPQGRIGELFF	TGTGCCAGCAGCTCTAATCCGCAGGGCCGGATCGGGGAGCTGTTTTTT
many	TRBV12-3/TRBV12-4	TRBJ1-1	TRBD1	CASSLRGGETEAFF	TGTGCCAGCAGTTTGAGAGGGGGCGAGACTGAAGCTTTCTTT
few	TRBV6-1	TRBJ2-4	TRBD1	CASLVGQGQGTKNIQYF	TGTGCCAGCCTCGTGGGACAGGGGCAAGGAACCAAAAACATTCAGTACTTC
.	TRBV20-1	TRBJ2-7	.	CSARKLGDPDSYEQYF	TGCAGTGCTAGAAAACTCGGGGACCCCGACTCCTACGAGCAGTACTTC
many	TRBV4-2	TRBJ1-5	.	CASSQDWGYQPQHF	TGTGCCAGCAGCCAAGATTGGGGCTATCAGCCCCAGCATTTT
.	TRBV5-6	TRBJ2-5	.	CASSVTGTPQETQYF	TGTGCCAGCAGCGTGACCGGGACTCCCCAAGAGACCCAGTACTTC
many	TRBV7-2	TRBJ1-2	.	CASSYNAGTYGYTF	TGTGCCAGCAGTTATAACGCAGGGACCTATGGCTACACCTTC
many	TRBV25-1	TRBJ1-1	.	CASSDPGVMNTEAFF	TGTGCCAGCAGTGACCCAGGGGTTATGAACACTGAAGCTTTCTTT
.	TRBV20-1	TRBJ2-7	TRBD1	CSARVWTGDLGEQYF	TGCAGTGCTAGAGTTTGGACAGGCGACCTGGGAGAGCAGTACTTC
many	TRBV18	TRBJ2-3	.	CASSPSSTDTQYF	TGTGCCAGCTCACCCTCTAGCACAGATACGCAGTATTTT
.	TRBV4-3	TRBJ2-7	.	CASSQEGKSFYEQYF	TGCGCCAGCAGCCAAGAAGGGAAGTCCTTCTACGAGCAGTACTTC
.	TRBV20-1	TRBJ1-6	.	CSATPGSGFSSPLHF	TGCAGTGCTACCCCGGGGTCTGGGTTCTCTTCACCCCTCCACTTT
few	TRBV18	TRBJ2-7	.	CASSSGQSYYEQYF	TGTGCCAGCTCATCGGGACAATCCTACTACGAGCAGTACTTC
.	TRBV25-1	TRBJ2-1	TRBD2	CASSEGLAGLGEQFF	TGTGCCAGCAGCGAGGGACTAGCGGGACTCGGTGAGCAGTTCTTC
.	TRBV5-1	TRBJ1-1	TRBD1	CASSGTGEWAEAFF	TGCGCCAGCAGCGGAACAGGGGAATGGGCTGAAGCTTTCTTT
.	TRBV7-9	TRBJ2-7	.	CASQSGPDYEQYF	TGTGCCTCTCAATCTGGACCGGACTACGAGCAGTACTTC
few	TRBV12-3/TRBV12-4	TRBJ2-7	TRBD1	CASSYRGTAIFGANYYEQYF	TGTGCCAGCAGTTACAGAGGGACAGCCATCTTTGGGGCTAACTACTACGAGCAGTACTTC
.	TRBV5-4	TRBJ2-3	.	CASSFTSSPDTQYF	TGTGCCAGCAGCTTTACTAGCAGCCCAGATACGCAGTATTTT
many	TRBV20-1	TRBJ1-1	TRBD1	CSASLTGQRTEAFF	TGCAGTGCTAGCCTGACAGGGCAGCGAACTGAAGCTTTCTTT
.	TRBV30	TRBJ2-7	.	CAWSGLVGSYEQYF	TGTGCCTGGAGTGGACTAGTAGGCTCCTACGAGCAGTACTTC